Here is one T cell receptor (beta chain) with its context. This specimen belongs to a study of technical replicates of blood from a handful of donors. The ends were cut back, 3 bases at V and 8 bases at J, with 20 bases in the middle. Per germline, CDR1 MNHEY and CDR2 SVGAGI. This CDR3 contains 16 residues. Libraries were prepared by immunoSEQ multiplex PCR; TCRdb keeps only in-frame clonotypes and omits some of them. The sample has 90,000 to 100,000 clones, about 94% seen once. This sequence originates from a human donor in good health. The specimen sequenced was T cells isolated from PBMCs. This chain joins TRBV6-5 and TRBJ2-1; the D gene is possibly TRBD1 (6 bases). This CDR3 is CASSYQNRVLRDEQFF. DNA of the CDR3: TGTGCCAGCAGTTATCAAAACAGGGTTCTACGGGATGAGCAGTTCTTC.